These 26 T cell receptor beta chains originate from one sample sequenced in a study of blood T cells in healthy people across ages. Primed by a sample-barcoded 5' primer and a J-beta primer mix, a second PCR proceeded for roughly 7 to 12 cycles. TCRdb reprocessed the 5' RACE reads with MiXCR, giving one entry per CDR3 protein. The table records around 700,000 distinct CDR3 sequences, 20% to 25% of them present only once. The data were also submitted as part of a second study, on T cells of mothers and their children.

Sample: blood. Every receptor here comes from a boy aged 5-17 years in good health.

This rearrangement joins TRBV28 to TRBJ2-5; D uncertain. This CDR3 spans 16 amino acids. V was clipped by 4 bases and J by 3 bases, with 18 bases between them. Looked up from germline, CDR1 is MDHEN and CDR2 is SYDVKM. The CDR3 bases are TGTGCCAGCAGTTCTACCCGGGCCCTCCTAGAAGAGACCCAGTACTTC. Encoded protein: CASSSTRALLEETQYF.

This clonotype has a handful of counts. J is TRBJ2-1 and V is TRBV7-9; TRBD2 matches at 8 bases. V shed 6 bases, J shed 5 bases, and the junction held 9 bases outside the gene matches. Germline-derived CDR1 and CDR2 are SEHNR and FQNEAQ (reference sequence). The CDR3 sequence is 15 residues long. The CDR3 here is CASRIPLTSDNEQFF. The DNA of the CDR3 is TGTGCCAGCAGGATACCCCTGACTAGCGACAATGAGCAGTTCTTC.

The table lists this clonotype with a few counts. This chain joins TRBV7-9 and TRBJ2-5, with D perhaps TRBD1 (6 bases). CDR1 SEHNR and CDR2 FQNEAQ come from the germline V gene (reference sequence). V lost 5 bases to trimming and J lost 5 bases, with 21 bases between them. The CDR3 has 16 residues. This CDR3 is CASSPEAGVIGETQYF. The CDR3, as DNA: TGTGCCAGCAGCCCAGAGGCAGGGGTAATCGGGGAGACCCAGTACTTC.

This rearrangement joins TRBV24-1 to TRBJ1-2, with no clear D. The V and J ends lost 3 bases and 7 bases respectively, with 14 bases between them. The CDR3 has 14 amino acids. Germline V gives CDR1 KGHDR, CDR2 SFDVKD. DNA of the CDR3: TGTGCCACCAGTGATATCACAGCCTGGGGTGGCTACACCTTC. This gives the protein CATSDITAWGGYTF.

This clonotype occurred a few times. J is TRBJ2-4 and V is TRBV7-9; 9 bases match TRBD2. The ends lost 5 bases at V and 7 bases at J; junction bases unmatched: 15. CDR1 is SEHNR and CDR2 is FQNEAQ in the germline V gene (reference sequence). This CDR3 comprises 17 residues. The CDR3 spells CASSPPREGLSGNIQYF. CDR3 bases: TGTGCCAGCAGCCCCCCGCGGGAGGGCCTATCGGGTAACATTCAGTACTTC.

This clonotype was counted only a few times. This chain connects TRBV6-2 or TRBV6-3 to TRBJ2-7, with D tentatively TRBD1 (5 bases). Germline lookup yields CDR1 MNHEY and CDR2 SVGEGT. The CDR3 sequence is 15 residues long. Trimming stripped 3 bases from V and 0 bases from J, with 12 bases between. The CDR3: CASSYLGALSYEQYF. The CDR3 DNA is TGTGCCAGCAGTTATCTAGGGGCACTCTCCTACGAGCAGTACTTC.

This chain uses TRBV14 with TRBJ2-7; D is unclear. The CDR3 extends over 13 amino acids. Per the germline V gene, CDR1 is SGHDN and CDR2 is FVKESK. Trimming left V 1 base short and J 5 bases short, with 9 bases between. For the CDR3, the DNA is TGTGCCAGCAGCCAAGGCGCAGGTCACGAGCAGTACTTC. It yields the protein CASSQGAGHEQYF.

The genes are TRBV7-2 and TRBJ2-3; the D is unclear. This CDR3 is built from 16 residues. The V gene's germline CDR1 is SGHTA and CDR2 FQGNSA. V was trimmed by 2 bases and J by 2 bases, leaving 14 bases between them. The CDR3 is CASSLRLGSFTDTQYF. In nucleotides, the CDR3 is TGTGCCAGCAGCTTAAGGCTGGGCTCGTTCACAGATACGCAGTATTTT.

The V and J genes are TRBV2 and TRBJ2-2; possibly TRBD1 or TRBD2 for D (5 bases each). The CDR3 is 14 amino acids. The V gene lost 6 bases and the J gene lost 10 bases, with 18 bases spanning the gap. Germline CDR1 reads SNHLY; CDR2 reads FYNNEI. CDR3 sequence (DNA): TGTGCCAGCAGCGCCGGGACCGCCGTTGAGGAGCTGTTTTTT. Translating it yields CASSAGTAVEELFF.

The chain is built from TRBV29-1 and TRBJ2-7; tentatively, D is TRBD1 or TRBD2 (6 bases each). Trimming cost V 5 bases and J 2 bases, with 13 bases left between them. This CDR3 region has 13 residues. Per germline, CDR1 SQVTM and CDR2 ANQGSEA. The CDR3 region has the DNA TGCAGCGTTCGAGGGGGGTCGGCCTACGAGCAGTACTTC. This codes for CSVRGGSAYEQYF.

This clonotype has more than one count but fewer than ten. The chain couples TRBV29-1 to TRBJ1-1; D might be TRBD1 (5 bases). Looked up from germline, CDR1 is SQVTM and CDR2 is ANQGSEA. The CDR3 has 13 amino acids. Trimming removed 7 bases at V and 4 bases at J, with 16 bases between. CDR3 coding DNA: TGCAGCGCCACCGGGACCCGGGGCACTGAAGCTTTCTTT. Translated, it gives CSATGTRGTEAFF.

This clonotype was observed a few times. The rearrangement links TRBV20-1 to TRBJ2-5; D is possibly TRBD1 (7 bases). The DNA end is more similar to TRBJ2-7, so the J call may be wrong. This CDR3 comprises 14 residues. CDR1 and CDR2 from the germline V gene are DFQATT and SNEGSKA (reference sequence). CDR3 DNA sequence: TGCAGTGCTCAGCCCCAGGGGGAGGTGTACGAGCAGTACTTC. Translation gives CSAQPQGEVYEQYF.

V gene TRBV27 combines with J gene TRBJ2-7, with 11 bases that match TRBD2. V lost 9 bases and J lost 3; bases outside the gene matches: 4. Germline values: CDR1 MNHEY, CDR2 SMNVEV (reference sequence). This CDR3 spans 13 amino acids. CDR3 sequence: CARPTSGNYEQYF. The CDR3 DNA follows: TGTGCCAGGCCGACTAGCGGGAACTACGAGCAGTACTTC.

This clonotype was seen a handful of times. The rearrangement links TRBV29-1 to TRBJ2-5; D is unclear. V shed 0 bases and J shed 1 base, with 3 bases lying between them. The germline V gene encodes CDR1 SQVTM and CDR2 ANQGSEA. CDR3 length equals 12 residues. Here the CDR3 reads CSVEDIQETQYF. The CDR3 coding sequence is TGCAGCGTTGAAGACATCCAAGAGACCCAGTACTTC.

This clonotype was picked up a small number of times. The chain has TRBV29-1 and TRBJ2-5; weak D call: TRBD1 (6 bases). CDR3 length: 13 amino acids. The V end lost 8 bases, the J end lost 3 bases, and 16 bases lay between the germline ends. Per the germline V gene, CDR1 is SQVTM and CDR2 is ANQGSEA. CDR3 protein: CSLTTGGEETQYF. As DNA, the CDR3 is TGCAGCCTAACGACTGGGGGCGAAGAGACCCAGTACTTC.

This clonotype was counted only a few times. The CDR3 is CSALTWPGKEQYF. CDR3 nucleotide sequence: TGCAGTGCCCTAACGTGGCCGGGGAAAGAGCAGTACTTC. The rearrangement links TRBV20-1 to TRBJ2-7; tentative D call: TRBD2 (5 bases). Trimming removed 6 bases from V and 7 bases from J, with 19 bases in between. The CDR3 covers 13 residues. The germline V gene has CDR1 DFQATT and CDR2 SNEGSKA (reference sequence).

This clonotype was observed a handful of times. The CDR3 sequence is CASSDPSGGNTGELFF. The DNA of the CDR3 is TGTGCCAGCAGCGATCCTAGCGGGGGTAACACCGGGGAGCTGTTTTTT. The J gene is TRBJ2-2, the V gene TRBV7-9; 10 nucleotides line up with TRBD2. The V segment lost 5 bases and the J segment 2 bases; nucleotides outside the gene matches: 5. The CDR3 is 16 residues long. Germline V gene lookup returns CDR1 SEHNR and CDR2 FQNEAQ (reference sequence). Based on the CDR3 plus reference TRBV7-9 and TRBJ2-2, the full variable domain is DTGVSQNPRHKITKRGQNVTFRCDPISEHNRLYWYRQTLGQGPEFLTYFQNEAQLEKSRLLSDRFSAERPKGSFSTLEIQRTEQGDSAMYLCASSDPSGGNTGELFFGEGSRLTVL.

The chain employs TRBV12-3 or TRBV12-4 and TRBJ2-3; tentative D call: TRBD2 (6 bases). V was pared by 5 bases and J by 5 bases, with 11 bases between. This CDR3 comprises 13 residues. The CDR3 sequence is CASSPGRKDTQYF. The CDR3 nucleotides are TGTGCCAGCAGTCCCGGGAGAAAAGATACGCAGTATTTT.

The gene calls are TRBV9 and TRBJ2-7; D not resolved. This CDR3 contains 12 residues. CDR1 and CDR2 (germline): SGDLS, YYNGEE. Trimming removed 3 bases at V and 3 bases at J, with 7 bases between. The CDR3: CASSGHDYEQYF. In nucleotides, the CDR3 is TGTGCCAGCAGCGGACACGACTACGAGCAGTACTTC.

There are a few counts of this clonotype. The rearrangement links TRBV5-1 to TRBJ2-3; the D gene is possibly TRBD1 (6 bases). The ends were cut back, 4 bases at V and 1 base at J, with 16 bases in the middle. The CDR3 contains 16 residues. Germline V gene sequence: CDR1 SGHRS, CDR2 YFSETQ. This CDR3 reads CASSPRGHQGTDTQYF. DNA for the CDR3: TGCGCCAGCAGCCCCAGGGGTCACCAAGGCACAGATACGCAGTATTTT.

This clonotype was seen repeatedly, ten times or more. The chain is built from TRBV29-1 and TRBJ2-5; possible D gene TRBD2, 6 bases. There are 13 residues in the CDR3. In germline, CDR1 is SQVTM, CDR2 ANQGSEA. Trimming stripped 7 bases from V and 5 bases from J, with 17 bases between. CDR3 sequence (DNA): TGCAGCGCCGCGGGTGGAGGGATCGAGACCCAGTACTTC. Its protein product is CSAAGGGIETQYF.

The V gene is TRBV12-3 or TRBV12-4, the J gene TRBJ2-2, with D possibly TRBD2 on 5 matching bases. This CDR3 comprises 16 residues. Trimming took 6 bases from V and 8 from J, leaving 22 bases between them. DNA for the CDR3: TGTGCCAGCAGACCCCCGAGCGGTCTAACGGGTGGGGAGCTGTTTTTT. As protein: CASRPPSGLTGGELFF.

The V and J genes are TRBV13 and TRBJ1-3; D is possibly TRBD1 (5 bases). This CDR3 is built from 14 residues. Per the germline V gene, CDR1 is PRHDT and CDR2 is FYEKMQ (reference sequence). Trimming took 3 bases from V and 4 from J, leaving 10 bases between them. The CDR3 sequence is CASSFQGSGNTIYF. The CDR3 DNA reads TGTGCCAGCAGCTTCCAGGGCTCCGGAAACACCATATATTTT.

Only a few counts were recorded for this clonotype. DNA of the CDR3: TGCAGCGTTGATCTCTTCGAGGCCATCCGTTGGGAGACCCAGTACTTC. Translated, it gives CSVDLFEAIRWETQYF. The chain recombines TRBV29-1 with TRBJ2-5, with D uncertain. The germline CDR1 and CDR2 sequences are SQVTM and ANQGSEA. With 3 bases removed from V and 5 bases from J, the gap between germline ends came to 22 bases. The CDR3 totals 16 residues.

The rearrangement uses TRBV20-1 and TRBJ2-5; D might be TRBD2 (5 bases). CDR1 DFQATT and CDR2 SNEGSKA come from the germline V gene (reference sequence). The CDR3 loop spans 12 amino acids. V shed 5 bases and J shed 4 bases, with 11 bases lying between them. The chain's CDR3 is CSALSEGETQYF. CDR3 nucleotide sequence: TGCAGTGCTCTTTCAGAGGGAGAGACCCAGTACTTC.

This clonotype has just a few counts. This chain joins TRBV4-3 and TRBJ2-1; weak D call: TRBD2 (5 bases). This CDR3 region has 19 residues. CDR1 and CDR2 (germline): LGHNA, YSLEER. Trimming removed 0 bases at V and 0 bases at J, with 18 bases between. Here the CDR3 DNA reads TGCGCCAGCAGCCAAGATTTTATGGCAGCGGACCTCTCCTACAATGAGCAGTTCTTC. It codes for CASSQDFMAADLSYNEQFF.